This T cell receptor (beta chain) was observed in a study of preoperative IRX-2 immunotherapy in early breast cancer. Germline trimming cut 3 bases from V and 5 bases from J; bases unmatched to any gene: 10. The CDR3 is made up of 17 amino acids. Germline V CDR1 and CDR2: MNHNS, SASEGT. Some clones are missing from TCRdb's copy, which holds only in-frame ones; the method was immunoSEQ multiplex PCR. The sample holds around 25,000 clones, 85% to 90% seen once. Treatment noted: preoperative locoregional IRX-2 cytokine immunotherapy. Patients received preoperative, locoregional IRX-2 cytokine immunotherapy in a phase Ib study.

This material consisted of tumor tissue, taken after IRX-2 immunotherapy. The chain combines TRBV6-1 with TRBJ2-5, with 12 bases fitting TRBD2. This sequence originates from a human donor with breast cancer. The CDR3 DNA follows: TGTGCCAGCAGTGATTATCTAGCGGGGGGGTTGGGGGAGACCCAGTACTTC. This translates into CASSDYLAGGLGETQYF.